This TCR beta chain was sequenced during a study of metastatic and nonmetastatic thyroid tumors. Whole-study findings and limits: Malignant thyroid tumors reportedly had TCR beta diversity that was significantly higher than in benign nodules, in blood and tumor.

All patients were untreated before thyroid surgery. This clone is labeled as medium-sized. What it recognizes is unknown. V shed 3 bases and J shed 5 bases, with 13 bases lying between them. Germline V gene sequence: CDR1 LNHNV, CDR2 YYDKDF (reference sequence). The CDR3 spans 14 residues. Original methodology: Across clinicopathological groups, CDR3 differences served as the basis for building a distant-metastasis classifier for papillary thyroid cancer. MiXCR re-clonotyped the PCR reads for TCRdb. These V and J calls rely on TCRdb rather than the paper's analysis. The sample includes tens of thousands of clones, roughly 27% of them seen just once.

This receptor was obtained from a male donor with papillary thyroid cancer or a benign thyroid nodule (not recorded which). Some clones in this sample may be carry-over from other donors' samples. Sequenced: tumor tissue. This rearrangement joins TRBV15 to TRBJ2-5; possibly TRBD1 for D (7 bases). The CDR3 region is CATSRTGRWETQYF. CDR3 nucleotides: TGTGCCACCAGCAGGACAGGGAGGTGGGAGACCCAGTACTTC. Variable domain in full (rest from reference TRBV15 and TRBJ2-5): DAMVIQNPRYQVTQFGKPVTLSCSQTLNHNVMYWYQQKSSQAPKLLFHYYDKDFNNEADTPDNFQSRRPNTSFCFLDIRSPGLGDTAMYLCATSRTGRWETQYFGPGTRLLVL.